A single sample is the source of the 22 T cell receptor beta chains below, sequenced in a study of OX40 agonist ivuxolimab in advanced cancers. Clones were sequenced by immunoSEQ multiplex PCR, and TCRdb holds only the in-frame ones, with some missing. The sample includes 24,000 or so clones, 85% of them seen just once. The material sequenced was CD4+ or CD8+ T cells sorted from blood, taken in a trial of the OX40 agonist ivuxolimab. These receptors originate from an adult with an advanced solid tumor such as melanoma, head and neck, liver or kidney cancer.

V is TRBV4-3 and J is TRBJ2-3; D is undetermined. V was cut by 3 bases and J by 0 bases, with 10 bases left in between. The CDR3 runs 15 residues. Germline CDR1 and CDR2: LGHNA and YSLEER. The CDR3 spells CASSQDRMSTDTQYF. The CDR3 DNA reads TGCGCCAGCAGCCAGGACCGGATGAGCACAGATACGCAGTATTTT.

This clone was counted once. This sequence joins TRBV11-2 and TRBJ2-2, with a possible D match to TRBD1 (5 bases). Trimming pared 5 bases from V and 1 base from J, leaving 11 bases between. Germline V CDR1 and CDR2: SGHAT, FQNNGV. This CDR3 comprises 15 residues. CDR3 nucleotide sequence: TGTGCCAGCAGCCCTCGCACAGGGAACACCGGGGAGCTGTTTTTT. As protein: CASSPRTGNTGELFF.

This rearrangement joins TRBV7-3 to TRBJ1-2; D unresolved. The germline V gene has CDR1 SGHTA and CDR2 FQGTGA. CDR3 length equals 14 residues. Trimming stripped 2 bases from V and 6 bases from J, with 13 bases between. CDR3 sequence reads: CASSLDNVGNGYTF. The CDR3 nucleotides read TGTGCCAGCAGCTTAGATAACGTGGGGAATGGCTACACCTTC.

V and J are TRBV6-6 and TRBJ1-2; D is uncertain. The V and J ends lost 4 bases and 8 bases respectively, with 11 bases between them. The germline V gene encodes CDR1 MNHNY and CDR2 SVGAGI (reference sequence). The CDR3 is made up of 12 amino acids. The CDR3 protein is CASSSARRGYTF. CDR3 nucleotides: TGTGCCAGCAGTTCAGCAAGGAGGGGCTACACCTTC.

The chain is built from TRBV2 and TRBJ2-3; no definite D call. Deletions cut 2 bases from V and 5 bases from J, with 17 bases between. CDR1 and CDR2 from the germline V gene are SNHLY and FYNNEI. This CDR3 has 16 amino acids. The CDR3 DNA reads as TGTGCCAGCAGTGAATTCGGTTCGGGTGCTGGAGATACGCAGTATTTT. Translation gives CASSEFGSGAGDTQYF.

This clone was counted once. This CDR3 is CASSLVGGADTQYF. CDR3 DNA: TGCGCCAGCAGCTTGGTGGGGGGCGCAGATACGCAGTATTTT. The V gene is TRBV5-1, the J gene TRBJ2-3; possibly TRBD1 or TRBD2 for D (6 bases each). V was clipped by 0 bases and J by 4 bases, with 9 bases between them. Germline assignment: CDR1 SGHRS and CDR2 YFSETQ. The CDR3 runs 14 residues.

V and J are TRBV9 and TRBJ2-5; D is perhaps TRBD2 (5 bases). V was trimmed by 3 bases and J by 11 bases, leaving 17 bases between them. Germline assignment: CDR1 SGDLS and CDR2 YYNGEE. The CDR3 consists of 13 residues. The CDR3 DNA follows: TGTGCCAGCAGCGGGACGCAAAAGTCGGGGCAGTACTTC. Translating it yields CASSGTQKSGQYF. The full variable domain, rest sourced from reference TRBV9 and TRBJ2-5, is DSGVTQTPKHLITATGQRVTLRCSPRSGDLSVYWYQQSLDQGLQFLIQYYNGEERAKGNILERFSAQQFPDLHSELNLSSLELGDSALYFCASSGTQKSGQYFGPGTRLLVL.

J is TRBJ1-1 and V is TRBV5-1; 8 bases are a match to TRBD1. The V gene end was trimmed by 3 bases and the J gene end by 9 bases; junction bases not matched to a gene: 4. In germline, CDR1 is SGHRS, CDR2 YFSETQ. The CDR3 consists of 12 residues. The CDR3 bases are TGCGCCAGCAGCTACGGACAGGGTAAAGCTTTCTTT. This codes for CASSYGQGKAFF.

This clone was counted a single time. The chain couples TRBV11-3 to TRBJ2-5; TRBD2 matches at 7 bases. Germline V gene lookup returns CDR1 SGHNT and CDR2 YENEEA. Germline trimming cut 0 bases from V and 7 bases from J; bases unmatched to any gene: 5. The CDR3 runs to 14 residues. This CDR3 is CASSLERASGTQYF. The CDR3, as DNA: TGTGCCAGCAGCTTAGAACGGGCTAGCGGGACCCAGTACTTC.

The chain couples TRBV5-6 to TRBJ1-1; maybe TRBD1 (5 bases). The CDR3 covers 15 residues. Germline values: CDR1 SGHDT, CDR2 YYEEEE. Trimming removed 1 base from V and 0 bases from J, with 10 bases in between. In DNA, the CDR3 is TGTGCCAGCAGCTTGTCGGGGGTCCTGAACACTGAAGCTTTCTTT. This gives the protein CASSLSGVLNTEAFF. Full variable domain (remainder filled in from reference TRBV5-6 and TRBJ1-1): DAGVTQSPTHLIKTRGQQVTLRCSPKSGHDTVSWYQQALGQGPQFIFQYYEEEERQRGNFPDRFSGHQFPNYSSELNVNALLLGDSALYLCASSLSGVLNTEAFFGQGTRLTVV.

The chain employs TRBV5-6 and TRBJ2-7, with no clear D. The CDR3 spans 16 residues. V gave up 5 bases and J gave up 7 bases, with 25 bases separating them. Germline V gene sequence: CDR1 SGHDT, CDR2 YYEEEE. The CDR3 loop is CASRDGVGPLVGEQYF. DNA of the CDR3: TGTGCCAGCAGGGATGGGGTAGGGCCCCTCGTTGGAGAGCAGTACTTC.

V usage is TRBV7-8 and J usage is TRBJ1-2; D gene uncertain. CDR1 and CDR2 from the germline V gene are SGHVS and FQNEAQ. The CDR3 runs to 16 residues. Trimming pared 5 bases from V and 2 bases from J, leaving 18 bases between. The CDR3 sequence: CASSPGGLWENYGYTF. The CDR3 bases are TGTGCCAGCAGCCCTGGAGGTTTGTGGGAGAACTATGGCTACACCTTC.

This clone was recorded only once. The chain employs TRBV2 and TRBJ2-7, with D possibly being TRBD1 (5 bases). Deletions cut 6 bases from V and 0 bases from J, with 9 bases between. The CDR3 is 13 residues long. The germline CDR1 and CDR2 sequences are SNHLY and FYNNEI. The CDR3 bases are TGTGCCAGCAGGTACAGGAGCTCCTACGAGCAGTACTTC. The encoded protein is CASRYRSSYEQYF.

The chain is built from TRBV5-4 and TRBJ1-5; tentative D call: TRBD1 (5 bases). V lost 0 bases to trimming and J lost 6 bases, with 10 bases between them. Germline V gives CDR1 SGHNT, CDR2 YYREEE (reference sequence). This CDR3 region has 14 residues. The CDR3 reads CASSLGRDGQPQHF. CDR3 nucleotide sequence: TGTGCCAGCAGCTTGGGCAGGGACGGTCAGCCCCAGCATTTT.

V gene TRBV18 combines with J gene TRBJ1-5; the D gene is possibly TRBD1 (6 bases). This CDR3 comprises 15 residues. Looked up from germline, CDR1 is KGHSH and CDR2 is LQKENI. The V end lost 0 bases, the J end lost 3 bases, and 9 bases lay between the germline ends. In DNA form, the CDR3 reads TGTGCCAGCTCACCACCGGACAGAGCCAATCAGCCCCAGCATTTT. It yields the protein CASSPPDRANQPQHF.

The V gene is TRBV7-8, the J gene TRBJ2-1, with D tentatively TRBD1 (6 bases). Germline assignment: CDR1 SGHVS and CDR2 FQNEAQ. The length of the CDR3 is 13 residues. Trimming removed 1 base at V and 6 bases at J, with 7 bases between. CDR3 sequence (DNA): TGTGCCAGCAGCTTAGAAGGGGGCAATGAGCAGTTCTTC. This codes for CASSLEGGNEQFF. Full variable domain (missing parts from reference TRBV7-8 and TRBJ2-1): GAGVSQSPRYKVAKRGQDVALRCDPISGHVSLFWYQQALGQGPEFLTYFQNEAQLDKSGLPSDRFFAERPEGSVSTLKIQRTQQEDSAVYLCASSLEGGNEQFFGPGTRLTVL.

The gene calls are TRBV12-5 and TRBJ1-1; no reliable D call. V gave up 1 base and J gave up 7 bases, with 10 bases separating them. This CDR3 has 13 residues. CDR1 LGHNT and CDR2 FRNRAP come from the germline V gene. The CDR3 reads CASGLALAGEAFF. The CDR3 region has the DNA TGTGCTAGTGGTTTGGCTTTGGCCGGTGAAGCTTTCTTT.

The chain is built from TRBV15 and TRBJ2-1; D is tentatively TRBD1 or TRBD2 (5 bases each). Per the germline V gene, CDR1 is LNHNV and CDR2 is YYDKDF (reference sequence). V was trimmed by 0 bases and J by 2 bases, leaving 11 bases between them. This CDR3 spans 16 amino acids. The CDR3 is CATSREGRVAYNEQFF. The CDR3 DNA reads TGTGCCACCAGCAGAGAGGGGCGGGTCGCCTACAATGAGCAGTTCTTC.

The genes are TRBV5-6 and TRBJ2-2; 8 nucleotides align to TRBD2. The CDR3 totals 15 residues. CDR1 SGHDT and CDR2 YYEEEE come from the germline V gene. Losses at the gene ends were 3 bases for V and 5 bases for J; bases not matched to a gene: 6. The CDR3 sequence: CASSSIAGRTGELFF. CDR3 in DNA: TGTGCCAGCAGCTCCATAGCGGGAAGGACCGGGGAGCTGTTTTTT.

Comment on this clone: One end of the junction is discordant with germline, which a read error may explain. This specimen includes other DNA sequences encoding the same CDR3. The chain combines TRBV9 with TRBJ2-1; maybe TRBD1 (6 bases). The CDR3 has 15 residues. CDR1 is SGDLS and CDR2 is YYNGEE in the germline V gene. This CDR3 is CASTIGTRATDEQFF. The CDR3 DNA reads as TGTGCTAGCACAATTGGGACACGAGCTACGGATGAGCAGTTCTTC.

The chain combines TRBV4-3 with TRBJ2-7, with 8 bases aligning to TRBD1. CDR3 length equals 15 residues. The germline CDR1 and CDR2 sequences are LGHNA and YSLEER. J was trimmed by 4 bases and V by 4 bases; bases with no gene match: 9. The CDR3 DNA is TGCGCCAGCAGCCGGTCCGGGACAGGCGAATACGAGCAGTACTTC. Amino acid sequence: CASSRSGTGEYEQYF.

The chain employs TRBV2 and TRBJ1-1, with a weak D call TRBD1 (6 bases). V was cut by 8 bases and J by 0 bases, with 10 bases left in between. This CDR3 comprises 13 residues. CDR1 SNHLY and CDR2 FYNNEI come from the germline V gene. DNA of the CDR3: TGTGCCAGCGAGACAGGCCTGAACACTGAAGCTTTCTTT. Encoded protein: CASETGLNTEAFF.